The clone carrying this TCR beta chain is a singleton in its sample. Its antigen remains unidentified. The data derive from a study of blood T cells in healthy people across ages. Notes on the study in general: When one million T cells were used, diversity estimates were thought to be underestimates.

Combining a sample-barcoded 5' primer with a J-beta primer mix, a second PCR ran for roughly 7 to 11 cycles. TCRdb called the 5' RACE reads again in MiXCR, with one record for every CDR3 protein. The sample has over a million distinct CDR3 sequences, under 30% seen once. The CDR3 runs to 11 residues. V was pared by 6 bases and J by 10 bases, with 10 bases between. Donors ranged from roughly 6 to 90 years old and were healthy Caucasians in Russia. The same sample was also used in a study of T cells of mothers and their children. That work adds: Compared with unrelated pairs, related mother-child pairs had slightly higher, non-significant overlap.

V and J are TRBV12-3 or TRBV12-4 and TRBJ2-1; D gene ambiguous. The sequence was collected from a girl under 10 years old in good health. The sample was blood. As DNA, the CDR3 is TGTGCCAGCAGCCAGAAAAAGGAGCAGTTCTTC. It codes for CASSQKKEQFF.